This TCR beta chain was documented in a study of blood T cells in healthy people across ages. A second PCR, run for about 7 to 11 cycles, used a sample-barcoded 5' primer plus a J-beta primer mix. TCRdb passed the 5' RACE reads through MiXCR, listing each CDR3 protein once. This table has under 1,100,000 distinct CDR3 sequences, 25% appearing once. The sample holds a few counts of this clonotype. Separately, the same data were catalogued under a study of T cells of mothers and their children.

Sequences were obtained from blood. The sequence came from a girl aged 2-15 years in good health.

In nucleotides, the CDR3 is TGTGCCAGCAGTTCGGGGGGACACAGCTCTGGAAACACCATATATTTT. Its protein product is CASSSGGHSSGNTIYF. The chain uses TRBV28 and TRBJ1-3, with D possibly being TRBD1 (6 bases). V was trimmed by 4 bases and J by 0 bases, leaving 13 bases between them. CDR3 size: 16 residues. Germline loops: CDR1 MDHEN, CDR2 SYDVKM.